A selection of T cell receptor beta chains follows, all from one sample in a study of technical replicates of blood from a handful of donors. Data came from immunoSEQ multiplex PCR; TCRdb stores just in-frame clones and leaves some out. The table includes tens of thousands of clones, over 95% detected once. Sequencing was performed on T cells isolated from PBMCs. These receptors originate from a human donor in good health. The CDR3 runs from the conserved cysteine through the conserved F or W. D genes are given only for firm matches. Size tells how often a clone was seen (once, few, many) or the class of an expanded clone, and some rows leave it out.

j_gene: TRBJ2-2
d_gene: -
abundance: -
v_gene: TRBV6-4
CDR3nt: TGTGCCAGCAGTAAGGGGGAGTCCACCGGGGAGCTGTTTTTT
CDR3aa: CASSKGESTGELFF

j_gene: TRBJ1-1
d_gene: -
abundance: -
v_gene: TRBV14
CDR3nt: TGTGCCAGCAGCCAAGAAAGGGGCGGGAGAGCTTTCTTT
CDR3aa: CASSQERGGRAFF

j_gene: TRBJ2-3
d_gene: TRBD2
abundance: -
v_gene: TRBV27
CDR3nt: TGTGCCAGCAGTCCTTGGACTAGAGGGGATGATACGCAGTATTTT
CDR3aa: CASSPWTRGDDTQYF

j_gene: TRBJ2-1
d_gene: TRBD2
abundance: -
v_gene: TRBV27
CDR3nt: TGTGCCAGCAGTTTTTTACTAGCGGAGGGACCCACCGGGCAGTTCTTC
CDR3aa: CASSFLLAEGPTGQFF

j_gene: TRBJ1-1
d_gene: -
abundance: once
v_gene: TRBV4-1
CDR3nt: TGCGCCAGCAGCCAGGGGTCAGGGCGAGGCACTGAAGCTTTCTTT
CDR3aa: CASSQGSGRGTEAFF

j_gene: TRBJ2-5
d_gene: -
abundance: -
v_gene: TRBV30
CDR3nt: TGTGCCTGGAGGCGGACTTTCCAAGAGACCCAGTACTTC
CDR3aa: CAWRRTFQETQYF

j_gene: TRBJ1-1
d_gene: TRBD1
abundance: once
v_gene: TRBV7-9
CDR3nt: TGTGCCAGCAGCTTAAACAGGGGGCGAGAGGTGTGGTCTTTCTTT
CDR3aa: CASSLNRGREVWSFF

j_gene: TRBJ2-3
d_gene: -
abundance: -
v_gene: TRBV19
CDR3nt: TGTGCCAGTAGTATCACGCAGGGCCTTAGCACAGATACGCAGTATTTT
CDR3aa: CASSITQGLSTDTQYF

j_gene: TRBJ2-1
d_gene: TRBD2
abundance: -
v_gene: TRBV14
CDR3nt: TGTGCCAGCAGCCTCAGGCCTCCTAGAGGCGGGAGCTCCTACAATGAGCAGTTCTTC
CDR3aa: CASSLRPPRGGSSYNEQFF

j_gene: TRBJ1-2
d_gene: -
abundance: -
v_gene: TRBV28
CDR3nt: TGTGCCAGCAGTCCAACAGGGACAAACTATGGCTACACCTTC
CDR3aa: CASSPTGTNYGYTF

j_gene: TRBJ2-7
d_gene: TRBD1
abundance: -
v_gene: TRBV4-3
CDR3nt: TGCGCCAGCAGCCATCTCGGGACAGGGGGCTACGAGCAGTACTTC
CDR3aa: CASSHLGTGGYEQYF

j_gene: TRBJ2-3
d_gene: -
abundance: -
v_gene: TRBV19
CDR3nt: TGTGCCAGTAGTATCTATGCGGGGGCTACAGATACGCAGTATTTT
CDR3aa: CASSIYAGATDTQYF

j_gene: TRBJ1-2
d_gene: TRBD1
abundance: -
v_gene: TRBV6-5
CDR3nt: TGTGCCAGCAGTTCACAAGGGGGCGGCTACACCTTC
CDR3aa: CASSSQGGGYTF

j_gene: TRBJ2-2
d_gene: -
abundance: once
v_gene: TRBV5-6
CDR3nt: TGTGCCAGCAGCCCCGTGGGGCAGAACACCGGGGAGCTGTTTTTT
CDR3aa: CASSPVGQNTGELFF

j_gene: TRBJ1-5
d_gene: -
abundance: -
v_gene: TRBV7-8
CDR3nt: TGTGCCAGCAGCTCTTACACAAATCAGCCCCAGCATTTT
CDR3aa: CASSSYTNQPQHF

j_gene: TRBJ1-4
d_gene: -
abundance: -
v_gene: TRBV7-6
CDR3nt: TGTGCCAGCAGCTTAGGGACGGGGAATGAAAAACTGTTTTTT
CDR3aa: CASSLGTGNEKLFF

j_gene: TRBJ2-7
d_gene: -
abundance: -
v_gene: TRBV30
CDR3nt: TGTGCCTGGAGTGACAGCTACGAGCAGTACTTC
CDR3aa: CAWSDSYEQYF

j_gene: TRBJ1-5
d_gene: -
abundance: -
v_gene: TRBV19
CDR3nt: TGTGCCAGTAGGCAGGGGTTTCTGGGTGTAGGGAATCAGCCCCAGCATTTT
CDR3aa: CASRQGFLGVGNQPQHF

j_gene: TRBJ2-5
d_gene: -
abundance: -
v_gene: TRBV19
CDR3nt: TGTGCCAGTAGTATTAGGGGGTGGATGGAGACCCAGTACTTC
CDR3aa: CASSIRGWMETQYF

j_gene: TRBJ2-7
d_gene: -
abundance: -
v_gene: TRBV11-3
CDR3nt: TGTGCCAGCAGCACCGGTGGTCCCTACGAGCAGTACTTC
CDR3aa: CASSTGGPYEQYF

j_gene: TRBJ2-3
d_gene: -
abundance: -
v_gene: TRBV6-5
CDR3nt: TGTGCCAGCATGGCCCGAGGACTTGGTACGCAGTATTTT
CDR3aa: CASMARGLGTQYF

j_gene: TRBJ2-7
d_gene: -
abundance: -
v_gene: TRBV19
CDR3nt: TGTGCCAGTAGTTCCCTCCCCATTTCTAGCCTGAGGGAGCAGTACTTC
CDR3aa: CASSSLPISSLREQYF

j_gene: TRBJ2-5
d_gene: TRBD2
abundance: -
v_gene: TRBV5-4
CDR3nt: TGTGCCAGCAGCTTGGATAGCGGGAGGTCGGAGACCCAGTACTTC
CDR3aa: CASSLDSGRSETQYF

j_gene: TRBJ2-3
d_gene: -
abundance: -
v_gene: TRBV27
CDR3nt: TGTGCCAGCAGTTTTAGATTCCACACAGATACGCAGTATTTT
CDR3aa: CASSFRFHTDTQYF

j_gene: TRBJ1-3
d_gene: -
abundance: once
v_gene: TRBV5-6
CDR3nt: TGTGCCAGCAGCTTGGCCAACTCGGGCAGCCGGGGAAATTTT
CDR3aa: CASSLANSGSRGNF

j_gene: TRBJ1-4
d_gene: TRBD1
abundance: -
v_gene: TRBV19
CDR3nt: TGTGCCAGTAGTATACGGAGGGGGCCTGATGAAAAACTGTTTTTT
CDR3aa: CASSIRRGPDEKLFF

j_gene: TRBJ2-7
d_gene: -
abundance: -
v_gene: TRBV4-3
CDR3nt: TGCGCCAGCAGCACTTCCTACGAGCAGTACTTC
CDR3aa: CASSTSYEQYF

j_gene: TRBJ2-7
d_gene: TRBD1
abundance: -
v_gene: TRBV5-1
CDR3nt: TGCGCCAGCAGCTTGGGGACAGGGACCTTCGAAGGCTACGAGCAGTACTTC
CDR3aa: CASSLGTGTFEGYEQYF

j_gene: TRBJ2-1
d_gene: TRBD2
abundance: -
v_gene: TRBV7-2
CDR3nt: TGTGCCAGCATCAGAGCGGGAGAGGTGCGTGAGCAGTTCTTC
CDR3aa: CASIRAGEVREQFF

j_gene: TRBJ1-1
d_gene: -
abundance: once
v_gene: TRBV4-1
CDR3nt: TGCGCCAGCAGCTGGGGACACAAGAACACTGAAGCTTTCTTT
CDR3aa: CASSWGHKNTEAFF

j_gene: TRBJ1-2
d_gene: -
abundance: -
v_gene: TRBV2
CDR3nt: TGTGCCAGCAGTCTTACAGAGAACTATGGCTACACCTTC
CDR3aa: CASSLTENYGYTF

j_gene: TRBJ2-1
d_gene: TRBD2
abundance: -
v_gene: TRBV11-2
CDR3nt: TGTGCCAGCAGCTTTAGCGGGAGGGCCATATTCGGTGAGCAGTTCTTC
CDR3aa: CASSFSGRAIFGEQFF

j_gene: TRBJ1-5
d_gene: -
abundance: -
v_gene: TRBV28
CDR3nt: TGTGCCAGCACCACTCTCGGGGATCCCCAGCATTTT
CDR3aa: CASTTLGDPQHF

j_gene: TRBJ2-1
d_gene: -
abundance: -
v_gene: TRBV2
CDR3nt: TGTGCCAGCAGTGAAGGAGGCAAATACTACAATGAGCAGTTCTTC
CDR3aa: CASSEGGKYYNEQFF

j_gene: TRBJ2-7
d_gene: -
abundance: -
v_gene: TRBV5-1
CDR3nt: TGCGCCAGCAGCTTGGTCCTGGACAGTGGGTCCTACGAGCAGTACTTC
CDR3aa: CASSLVLDSGSYEQYF

j_gene: TRBJ1-1
d_gene: -
abundance: -
v_gene: TRBV7-6
CDR3nt: TGTGCCAGCAGACCTAATAGGAACACTGAAGCTTTCTTT
CDR3aa: CASRPNRNTEAFF

j_gene: TRBJ2-5
d_gene: TRBD2
abundance: -
v_gene: TRBV5-1
CDR3nt: TGCGCCAGCAGCCCCGCCATAGCGGGAAAAGAGACCCAGTACTTC
CDR3aa: CASSPAIAGKETQYF

j_gene: TRBJ2-2
d_gene: TRBD1
abundance: -
v_gene: TRBV27
CDR3nt: TGTGCCAGCAGTTTCTACGGGACAGGAGCGTACACCGGGGAGCTGTTTTTT
CDR3aa: CASSFYGTGAYTGELFF

j_gene: TRBJ1-5
d_gene: -
abundance: -
v_gene: TRBV19
CDR3nt: TGTGCCAGTAGTATGTTGGAGGGAATCAATCAGCCCCAGCATTTT
CDR3aa: CASSMLEGINQPQHF

j_gene: TRBJ1-2
d_gene: -
abundance: -
v_gene: TRBV28
CDR3nt: TGTGCCAGCAGTTTAGTTGGTAGGTCAGGGGCTAACTATGGCTACACCTTC
CDR3aa: CASSLVGRSGANYGYTF

j_gene: TRBJ2-4
d_gene: TRBD2
abundance: -
v_gene: TRBV6-5
CDR3nt: TGTGCCAGCAGTTACTCAGGACTAGGGCGAAACATTCAGTACTTC
CDR3aa: CASSYSGLGRNIQYF

j_gene: TRBJ1-4
d_gene: -
abundance: -
v_gene: TRBV7-9
CDR3nt: TGTGCCAGCAGCTTAGGTATAACTAATGAAAAACTGTTTTTT
CDR3aa: CASSLGITNEKLFF

j_gene: TRBJ2-1
d_gene: TRBD2
abundance: -
v_gene: TRBV29-1
CDR3nt: TGCAGCGTTGCGGGGGGGTCCTACAATGAGCAGTTCTTC
CDR3aa: CSVAGGSYNEQFF

j_gene: TRBJ2-5
d_gene: TRBD1
abundance: -
v_gene: TRBV27
CDR3nt: TGTGCCAGCAGTCCGGACAGGGTGTACCAAGAGACCCAGTACTTC
CDR3aa: CASSPDRVYQETQYF

j_gene: TRBJ2-1
d_gene: TRBD2
abundance: -
v_gene: TRBV6-1
CDR3nt: TGTGCCAGCAGTGACCCCACTAGCGGACCGTACAATGAGCAGTTCTTC
CDR3aa: CASSDPTSGPYNEQFF

j_gene: TRBJ2-1
d_gene: -
abundance: -
v_gene: TRBV6-5
CDR3nt: TGTGCCAGCAGTTACTCGAGGGAGCAGTTCTTC
CDR3aa: CASSYSREQFF

j_gene: TRBJ2-7
d_gene: -
abundance: once
v_gene: TRBV7-9
CDR3nt: TGTGCCAGCAGCTTAGGGAGCTACGAGCAGTACTTC
CDR3aa: CASSLGSYEQYF

j_gene: TRBJ2-1
d_gene: -
abundance: -
v_gene: TRBV18
CDR3nt: TGTGCCAGCTCCCGGAGAGATGAGCAGTTCTTC
CDR3aa: CASSRRDEQFF

j_gene: TRBJ1-5
d_gene: TRBD1
abundance: -
v_gene: TRBV19
CDR3nt: TGTGCCAGTACCGACAGGGGCTACAATCAGCCCCAGCATTTT
CDR3aa: CASTDRGYNQPQHF

j_gene: TRBJ1-3
d_gene: -
abundance: -
v_gene: TRBV4-2
CDR3nt: TGTGCCAGCAGCCCGTACGAGGTTAGCTCTGGAAACACCATATATTTT
CDR3aa: CASSPYEVSSGNTIYF

j_gene: TRBJ1-5
d_gene: -
abundance: -
v_gene: TRBV11-2
CDR3nt: TGTGCCAGCAGCTTAGGACAGGATCAGCCCCAGCATTTT
CDR3aa: CASSLGQDQPQHF

j_gene: TRBJ2-7
d_gene: TRBD2
abundance: -
v_gene: TRBV10-2
CDR3nt: TGCGCCAGCGGCTGGGGACTAGCGGGAGCGGGGCCTTACGAGCAGTACTTC
CDR3aa: CASGWGLAGAGPYEQYF

j_gene: TRBJ1-1
d_gene: -
abundance: once
v_gene: TRBV27
CDR3nt: TGTGCCAGCAGCCCCTATCCACAGGGCCTGAACACTGAAGCTTTCTTT
CDR3aa: CASSPYPQGLNTEAFF

j_gene: TRBJ2-1
d_gene: TRBD2
abundance: -
v_gene: TRBV6-5
CDR3nt: TGTGCCAGCAGTCCAGGGACTAGCGGCTACAATGAGCAGTTCTTC
CDR3aa: CASSPGTSGYNEQFF

j_gene: TRBJ2-2
d_gene: -
abundance: -
v_gene: TRBV30
CDR3nt: TGTGCCTGCCTAACGTTGGACATTTTTACCGGGGAGCTGTTTTTT
CDR3aa: CACLTLDIFTGELFF

j_gene: TRBJ1-5
d_gene: -
abundance: once
v_gene: TRBV5-4
CDR3nt: TGTGCCAGCAGCTTGGACGGGGGGCCGGGGCCCCAGCATTTT
CDR3aa: CASSLDGGPGPQHF